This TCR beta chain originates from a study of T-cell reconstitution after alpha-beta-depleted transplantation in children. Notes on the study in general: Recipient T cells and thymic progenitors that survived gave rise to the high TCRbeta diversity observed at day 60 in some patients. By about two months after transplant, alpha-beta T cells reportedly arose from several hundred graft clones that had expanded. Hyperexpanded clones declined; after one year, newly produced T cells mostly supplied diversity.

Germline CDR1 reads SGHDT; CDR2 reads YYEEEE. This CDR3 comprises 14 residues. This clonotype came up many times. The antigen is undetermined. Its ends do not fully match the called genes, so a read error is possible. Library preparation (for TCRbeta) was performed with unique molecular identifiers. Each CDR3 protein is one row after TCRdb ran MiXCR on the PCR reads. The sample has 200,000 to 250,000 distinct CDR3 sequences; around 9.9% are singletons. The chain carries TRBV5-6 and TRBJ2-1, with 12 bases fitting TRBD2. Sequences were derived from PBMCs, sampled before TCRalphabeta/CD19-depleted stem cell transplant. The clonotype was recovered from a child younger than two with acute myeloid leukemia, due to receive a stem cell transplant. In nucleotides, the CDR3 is TGTGCCACCCGACTAGCGGGAGTTTACAGTGAGCAGTTCTTC. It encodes CATRLAGVYSEQFF. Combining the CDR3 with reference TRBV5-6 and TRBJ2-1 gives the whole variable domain DAGVTQSPTHLIKTRGQQVTLRCSPKSGHDTVSWYQQALGQGPQFIFQYYEEEERQRGNFPDRFSGHQFPNYSSELNVNALLLGDSALYLCATRLAGVYSEQFFGPGTRLTVL.